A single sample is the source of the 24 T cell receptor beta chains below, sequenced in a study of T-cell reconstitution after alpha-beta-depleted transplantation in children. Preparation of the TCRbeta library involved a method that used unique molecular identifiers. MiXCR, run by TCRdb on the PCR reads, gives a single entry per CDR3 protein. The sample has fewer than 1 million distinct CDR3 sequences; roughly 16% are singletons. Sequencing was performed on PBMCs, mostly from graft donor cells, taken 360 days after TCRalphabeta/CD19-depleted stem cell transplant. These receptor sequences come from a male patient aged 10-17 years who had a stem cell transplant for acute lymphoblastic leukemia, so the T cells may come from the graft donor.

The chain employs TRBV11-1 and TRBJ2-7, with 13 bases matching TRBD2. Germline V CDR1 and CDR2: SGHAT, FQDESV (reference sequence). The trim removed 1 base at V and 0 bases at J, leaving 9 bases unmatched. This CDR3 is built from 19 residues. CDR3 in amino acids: CASSLGAPGLAGSSYEQYF. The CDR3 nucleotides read TGTGCCAGCAGCTTAGGGGCGCCGGGACTAGCGGGGAGCTCCTACGAGCAGTACTTC. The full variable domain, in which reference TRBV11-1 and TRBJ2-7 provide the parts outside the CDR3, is EAEVAQSPRYKITEKSQAVAFWCDPISGHATLYWYRQILGQGPELLVQFQDESVVDDSQLPKDRFSAERLKGVDSTLKIQPAELGDSAMYLCASSLGAPGLAGSSYEQYFGPGTRLTVT.

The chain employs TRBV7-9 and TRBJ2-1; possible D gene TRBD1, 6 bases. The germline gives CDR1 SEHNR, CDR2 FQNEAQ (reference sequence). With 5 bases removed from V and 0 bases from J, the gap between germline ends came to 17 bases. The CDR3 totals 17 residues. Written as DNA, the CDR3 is TGTGCCAGCAGCCCTCGTATCGGACAGACCTCCTACAATGAGCAGTTCTTC. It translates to CASSPRIGQTSYNEQFF.

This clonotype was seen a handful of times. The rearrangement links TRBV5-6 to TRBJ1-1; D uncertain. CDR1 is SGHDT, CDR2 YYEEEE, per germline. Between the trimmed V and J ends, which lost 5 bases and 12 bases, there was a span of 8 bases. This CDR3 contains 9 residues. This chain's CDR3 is CASSFLPFF. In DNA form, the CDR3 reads TGTGCCAGCAGTTTTCTTCCTTTCTTT.

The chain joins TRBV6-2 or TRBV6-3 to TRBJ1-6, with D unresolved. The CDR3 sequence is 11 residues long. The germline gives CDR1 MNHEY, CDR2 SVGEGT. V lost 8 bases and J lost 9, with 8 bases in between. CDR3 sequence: CASAVGSPLHF. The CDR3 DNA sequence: TGTGCCAGCGCTGTAGGTTCACCCCTCCACTTT.

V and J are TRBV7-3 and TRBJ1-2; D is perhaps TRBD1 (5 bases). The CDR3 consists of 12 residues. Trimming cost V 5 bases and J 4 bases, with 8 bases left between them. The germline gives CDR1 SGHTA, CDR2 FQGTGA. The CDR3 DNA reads TGTGCCAGCAGCCACGGGGCCTATGGCTACACCTTC. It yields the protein CASSHGAYGYTF.

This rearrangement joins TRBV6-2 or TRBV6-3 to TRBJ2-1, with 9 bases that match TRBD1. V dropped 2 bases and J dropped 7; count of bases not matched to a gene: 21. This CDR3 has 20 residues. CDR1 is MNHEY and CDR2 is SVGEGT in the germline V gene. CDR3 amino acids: CASSYNGGQGTGPVRNEQFF. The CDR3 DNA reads TGTGCCAGCAGTTACAATGGAGGACAGGGGACGGGCCCGGTGCGGAATGAGCAGTTCTTC.

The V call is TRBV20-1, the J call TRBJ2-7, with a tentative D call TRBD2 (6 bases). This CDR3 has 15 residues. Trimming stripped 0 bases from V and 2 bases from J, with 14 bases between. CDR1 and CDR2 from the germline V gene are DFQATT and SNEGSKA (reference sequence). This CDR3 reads CSAREWRAQAYEQYF. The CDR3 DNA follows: TGCAGTGCTAGAGAGTGGAGGGCCCAGGCCTACGAGCAGTACTTC.

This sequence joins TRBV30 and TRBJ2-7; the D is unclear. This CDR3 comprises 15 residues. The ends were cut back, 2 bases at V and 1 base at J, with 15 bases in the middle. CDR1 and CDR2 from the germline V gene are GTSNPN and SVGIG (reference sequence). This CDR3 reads CAWSQVLHSSYEQYF. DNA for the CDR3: TGTGCCTGGAGTCAGGTTTTGCACAGTTCCTACGAGCAGTACTTC.

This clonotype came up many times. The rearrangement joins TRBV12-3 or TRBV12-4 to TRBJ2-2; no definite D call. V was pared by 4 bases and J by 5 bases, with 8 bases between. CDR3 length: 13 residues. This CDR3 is CASSSLGTGELFF. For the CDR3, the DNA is TGTGCCAGCAGTTCCCTCGGGACCGGGGAGCTGTTTTTT.

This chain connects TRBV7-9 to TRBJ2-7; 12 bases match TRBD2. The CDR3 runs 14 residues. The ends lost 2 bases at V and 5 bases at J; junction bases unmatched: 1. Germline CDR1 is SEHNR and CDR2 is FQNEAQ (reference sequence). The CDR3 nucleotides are TGTGCCAGCAGCTTATGGACTAGCGGGAACGAGCAGTACTTC. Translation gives CASSLWTSGNEQYF.

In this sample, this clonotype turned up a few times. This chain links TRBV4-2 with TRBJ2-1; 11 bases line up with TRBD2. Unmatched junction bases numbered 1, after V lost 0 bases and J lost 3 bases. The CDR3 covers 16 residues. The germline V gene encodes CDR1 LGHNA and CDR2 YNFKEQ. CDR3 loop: CASSQETSGVYNEQFF. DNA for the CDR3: TGTGCCAGCAGCCAAGAGACTAGCGGGGTCTACAATGAGCAGTTCTTC.

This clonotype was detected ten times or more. The CDR3 bases are TGTGCCAGCATGACCGGGGAGCTGTTTTTT. It translates to CASMTGELFF. The chain combines TRBV2 with TRBJ2-2, with D hard to call. Looked up from germline, CDR1 is SNHLY and CDR2 is FYNNEI. V was cut by 7 bases and J by 5 bases, with 2 bases left in between. The CDR3 loop spans 10 amino acids.

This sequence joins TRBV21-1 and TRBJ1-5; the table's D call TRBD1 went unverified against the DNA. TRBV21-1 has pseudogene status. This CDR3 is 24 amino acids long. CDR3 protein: CASSKAQRKQGYGHHTGSNQPQHF. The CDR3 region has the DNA TGTGCCAGCAGCAAAGCTCAAAGGAAACAAGGGTACGGACACCACACGGGCAGCAATCAGCCCCAGCATTTT.

The CDR3 spells CASSGSWTSGRYEQYF. CDR3 DNA sequence: TGCGCCAGCAGCGGATCCTGGACTAGCGGGAGGTACGAGCAGTACTTC. The chain has TRBV5-1 and TRBJ2-7; 14 nucleotides line up with TRBD2. CDR3 length: 16 residues. The germline V gene has CDR1 SGHRS and CDR2 YFSETQ. Unmatched junction bases numbered 7, after V lost 4 bases and J lost 4 bases.

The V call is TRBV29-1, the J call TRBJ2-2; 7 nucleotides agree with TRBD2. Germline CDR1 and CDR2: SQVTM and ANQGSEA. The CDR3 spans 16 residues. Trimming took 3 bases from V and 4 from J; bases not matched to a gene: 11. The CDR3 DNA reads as TGCAGCGTTGAGGAGTGGGCGGGAGTTACCACCGGGGAGCTGTTTTTT. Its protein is CSVEEWAGVTTGELFF.

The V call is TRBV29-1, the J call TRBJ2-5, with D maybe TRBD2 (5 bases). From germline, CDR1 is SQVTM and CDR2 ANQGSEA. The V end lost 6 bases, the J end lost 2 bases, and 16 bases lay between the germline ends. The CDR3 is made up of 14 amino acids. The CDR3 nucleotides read TGCAGCGTCCGGGGTAGGGCGCGGCAAGAGACCCAGTACTTC. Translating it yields CSVRGRARQETQYF.

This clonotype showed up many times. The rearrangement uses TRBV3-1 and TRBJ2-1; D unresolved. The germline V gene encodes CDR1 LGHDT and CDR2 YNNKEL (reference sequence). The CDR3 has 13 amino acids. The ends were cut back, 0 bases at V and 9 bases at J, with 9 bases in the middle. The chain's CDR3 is CASSQDPDCEQFF. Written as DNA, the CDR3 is TGTGCCAGCAGCCAAGATCCAGACTGTGAGCAGTTCTTC.

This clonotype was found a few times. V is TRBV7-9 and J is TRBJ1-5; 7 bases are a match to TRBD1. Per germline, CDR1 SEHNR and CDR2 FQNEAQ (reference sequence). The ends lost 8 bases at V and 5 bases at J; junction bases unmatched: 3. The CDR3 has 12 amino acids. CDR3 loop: CASRGQDQPQHF. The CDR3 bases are TGTGCCAGCCGAGGACAGGATCAGCCCCAGCATTTT.

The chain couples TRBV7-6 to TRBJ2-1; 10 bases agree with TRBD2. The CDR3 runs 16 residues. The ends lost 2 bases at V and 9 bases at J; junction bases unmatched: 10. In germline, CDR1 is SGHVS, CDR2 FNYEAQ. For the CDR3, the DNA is TGTGCCAGCAGCTTAAGTGCCAGCGGGAGGGCCGGTGAGCAGTTCTTC. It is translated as CASSLSASGRAGEQFF.

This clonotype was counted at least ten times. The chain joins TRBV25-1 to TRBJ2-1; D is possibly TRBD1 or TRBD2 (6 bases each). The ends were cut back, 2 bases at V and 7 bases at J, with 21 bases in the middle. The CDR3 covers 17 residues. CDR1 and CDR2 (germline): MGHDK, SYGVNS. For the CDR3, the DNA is TGTGCCAGCAGTGAACTTTCCGGGGGCGCGAGGCGGAATGAGCAGTTCTTC. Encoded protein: CASSELSGGARRNEQFF.

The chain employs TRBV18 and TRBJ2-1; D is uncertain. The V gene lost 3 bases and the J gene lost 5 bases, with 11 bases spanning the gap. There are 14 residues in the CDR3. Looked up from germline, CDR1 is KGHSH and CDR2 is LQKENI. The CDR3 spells CASSPPNYNNEQFF. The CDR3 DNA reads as TGTGCCAGCTCACCCCCGAATTATAACAATGAGCAGTTCTTC.

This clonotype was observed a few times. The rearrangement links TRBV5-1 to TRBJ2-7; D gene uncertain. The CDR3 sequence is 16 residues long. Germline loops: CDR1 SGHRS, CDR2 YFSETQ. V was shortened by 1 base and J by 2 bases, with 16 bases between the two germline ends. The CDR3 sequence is CASSLTSPKWPYEQYF. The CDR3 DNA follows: TGCGCCAGCAGCTTGACCTCGCCGAAATGGCCCTACGAGCAGTACTTC. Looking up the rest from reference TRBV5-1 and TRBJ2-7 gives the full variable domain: KAGVTQTPRYLIKTRGQQVTLSCSPISGHRSVSWYQQTPGQGLQFLFEYFSETQRNKGNFPGRFSGRQFSNSRSEMNVSTLELGDSALYLCASSLTSPKWPYEQYFGPGTRLTVT.

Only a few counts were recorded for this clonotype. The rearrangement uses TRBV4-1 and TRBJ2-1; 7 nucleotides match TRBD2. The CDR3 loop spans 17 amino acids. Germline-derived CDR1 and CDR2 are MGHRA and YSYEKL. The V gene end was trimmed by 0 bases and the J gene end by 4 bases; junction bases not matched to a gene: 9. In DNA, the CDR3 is TGCGCCAGCAGCCAAGAAGGCGGGGCTAGCGGTTACAATGAGCAGTTCTTC. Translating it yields CASSQEGGASGYNEQFF.

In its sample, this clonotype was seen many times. CDR3 region: CASSEDRWKRDKAEAFF. The CDR3, as DNA: TGTGCCAGCAGTGAGGACAGGTGGAAACGTGATAAGGCTGAAGCTTTCTTT. The chain combines TRBV12-3 or TRBV12-4 with TRBJ1-1, with 7 nucleotides matching TRBD1. Losses at the gene ends were 5 bases for V and 6 bases for J; bases not matched to a gene: 18. This CDR3 region has 17 residues.